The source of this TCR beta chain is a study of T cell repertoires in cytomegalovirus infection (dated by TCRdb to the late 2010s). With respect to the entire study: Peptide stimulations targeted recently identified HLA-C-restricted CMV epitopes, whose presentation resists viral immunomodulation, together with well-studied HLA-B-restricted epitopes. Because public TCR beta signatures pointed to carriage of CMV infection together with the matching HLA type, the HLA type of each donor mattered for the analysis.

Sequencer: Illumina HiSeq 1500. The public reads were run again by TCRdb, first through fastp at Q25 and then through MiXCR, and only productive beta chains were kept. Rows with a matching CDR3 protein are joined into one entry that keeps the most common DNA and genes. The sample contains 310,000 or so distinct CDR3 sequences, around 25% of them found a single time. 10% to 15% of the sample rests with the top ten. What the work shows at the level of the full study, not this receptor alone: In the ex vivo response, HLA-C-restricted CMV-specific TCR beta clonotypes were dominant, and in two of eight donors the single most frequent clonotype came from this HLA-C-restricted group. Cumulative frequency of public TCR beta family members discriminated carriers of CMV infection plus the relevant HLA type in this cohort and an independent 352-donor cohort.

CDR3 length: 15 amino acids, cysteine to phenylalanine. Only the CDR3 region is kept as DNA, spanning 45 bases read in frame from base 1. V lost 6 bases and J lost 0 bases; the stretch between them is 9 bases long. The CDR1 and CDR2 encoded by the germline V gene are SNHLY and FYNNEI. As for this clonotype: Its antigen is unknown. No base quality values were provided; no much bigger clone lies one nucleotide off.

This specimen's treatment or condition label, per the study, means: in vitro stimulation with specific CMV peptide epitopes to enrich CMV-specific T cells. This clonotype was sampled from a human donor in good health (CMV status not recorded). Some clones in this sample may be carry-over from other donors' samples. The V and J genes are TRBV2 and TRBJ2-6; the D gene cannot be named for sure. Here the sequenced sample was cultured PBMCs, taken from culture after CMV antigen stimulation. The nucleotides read TGTGCCAGCAGAAGTAGAGTCTCTGGGGCCAACGTCCTGACTTTC. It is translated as CASRSRVSGANVLTF.